This T cell receptor (beta chain) stems from a study of OX40 agonist ivuxolimab in advanced cancers. Background on the study: Dose-escalation patients suffered from hepatocellular carcinoma, melanoma, renal cell or head and neck cancer. Two patients with cutaneous melanoma and one with hepatocellular carcinoma, three in total, showed partial responses. Study outcomes and limitations: Normalized T-cell clonal expansion was also low in a subset of nonresponders. In the expanded peripheral T cells, antigen specificity was never determined.

In its sample, this clone was seen once. Antigen: not known. This CDR3 is 18 amino acids long. Germline V lookup: CDR1 SGHTA, CDR2 FQGNSA. V was pared by 2 bases and J by 0 bases, with 16 bases between. Generated by immunoSEQ multiplex PCR, the TCRdb table keeps only in-frame clones and is missing some. The sample holds around 93,000 clones, about 86% seen once. This chain connects TRBV7-2 to TRBJ2-2; D is uncertain. This TCR came from an adult with an advanced solid tumor such as melanoma, head and neck, liver or kidney cancer. This specimen was CD4+ or CD8+ T cells sorted from blood, taken in a trial of the OX40 agonist ivuxolimab. The CDR3 loop reads CASSLRPRLGTNTGELFF. The DNA of the CDR3 is TGTGCCAGCAGCTTAAGGCCCAGGTTAGGAACGAACACCGGGGAGCTGTTTTTT.